This T cell receptor beta chain was obtained from a study of beta chain features in type 1 diabetes. This clone occurred many times. Its target is unknown. A read error may produce the germline difference seen at one junction end. Other DNA variants within this sample encode the same CDR3. Of the isolated RNA, all was reverse transcribed, and so the sequenced material was expressed TCRB transcripts. Naive, central memory and regulatory T cell samples came to a mean of around 3.5 million reads. The protocol was immunoSEQ multiplex PCR, while the TCRdb copy is restricted to in-frame clones and leaves out a portion. The repertoire includes around 320,000 clones, roughly 15% of them detected once, and roughly 6.7% sits in the top ten. Study findings and constraints: Among all four CD4+ subsets, Type 1 diabetes patients had TCRB CDR3s that were moderately but significantly shorter. The question left open here concerned HLA type influencing TCRB rearrangement.

Sort purity for all populations was recorded as exceeding 98%. The sequence was collected from a man under 40 in good health. Material: central memory CD4+ T cells from blood.

CDR3 in amino acids: CASLAGVEDTQYF. CDR3 DNA sequence: TGTGCCAGCTTAGCGGGAGTTGAAGATACGCAGTATTTT. The genes are TRBV10-2 and TRBJ2-3; 9 positions match TRBD2. Germline V CDR1 and CDR2: WSHSY, SAAADI. The CDR3 totals 13 residues.